The rows below give T cell receptor beta chains drawn from one sample of a study of T cell responses to AZD1222 COVID-19 vaccine. Only in-frame clones appear in the TCRdb table, and some are missing; sequencing was by immunoSEQ multiplex PCR. The table lists some 150,000 clones, approximately 90% of them singletons. The source material was peripheral blood, sampled on day 0 of AZD1222 vaccination. These receptors all stem from an adult in good health. Both conserved end residues are part of each CDR3. The D gene is left open where the match is weak. Some rows have no size entry. The others give once, few or many, or a class for an expanded clone.

abundance	len	j_gene	d_gene	v_gene	CDR3aa	CDR3nt
once	14	TRBJ1-1	.	TRBV2	CASSELRGNTEAFF	TGTGCCAGCAGTGAATTGAGAGGGAACACTGAAGCTTTCTTT
.	14	TRBJ2-4	.	TRBV2	CASSPRRTKNIQYF	TGTGCCAGCAGCCCAAGGCGAACCAAAAACATTCAGTACTTC
.	15	TRBJ1-5	.	TRBV28	CASSPPRRGGQPQHF	TGTGCCAGCAGTCCCCCACGGCGCGGTGGTCAGCCCCAGCATTTT
.	15	TRBJ2-1	.	TRBV15	CATSRDRFGPSEQFF	TGTGCCACCAGCAGAGATCGGTTTGGTCCGTCCGAGCAGTTCTTC
.	15	TRBJ2-7	.	TRBV7-2	CASSLSRALDYEQYF	TGTGCCAGCAGCTTGTCGAGGGCTTTGGACTACGAGCAGTACTTC
.	15	TRBJ1-5	.	TRBV9	CASSLLGERNQPQHF	TGTGCCAGCTCACTACTCGGGGAACGAAATCAGCCCCAGCATTTT
.	18	TRBJ1-6	TRBD1	TRBV9	CASSVARDRSSYNSPLHF	TGTGCCAGCAGCGTAGCTAGGGACAGGAGCTCCTATAATTCACCCCTCCACTTT
.	14	TRBJ1-2	.	TRBV7-2	CASSLAGGHYGYTF	TGTGCCAGCAGCTTAGCGGGGGGCCACTATGGCTACACCTTC
.	14	TRBJ1-3	.	TRBV28	CASSFPSRGNTIYF	TGTGCCAGCAGTTTCCCGTCGAGAGGAAACACCATATATTTT
.	14	TRBJ2-1	.	TRBV3-1/TRBV3-2	CASSPEDFGNEQFF	TGTGCCAGCTCTCCGGAGGACTTCGGCAATGAGCAGTTCTTC
once	13	TRBJ2-7	.	TRBV28	CASSPSPLKEQYF	TGTGCCAGCAGTCCCTCCCCCCTTAAAGAGCAGTACTTC
.	20	TRBJ2-1	TRBD2	TRBV5-1	CASSLVGLAGGPSSYNEQFF	TGCGCCAGCAGCTTGGTAGGACTAGCGGGAGGGCCGAGCTCCTACAATGAGCAGTTCTTC
.	21	TRBJ2-2	.	TRBV12-5	CASGLQITRGSHGLNTGELFF	TGTGCTAGTGGTTTGCAGATCACCAGGGGTTCTCACGGTCTCAACACCGGGGAGCTGTTTTTT
once	14	TRBJ1-3	.	TRBV11-2	CASSFPKSGNTIYF	TGTGCCAGCAGCTTTCCGAAGTCTGGAAACACCATATATTTT
.	14	TRBJ1-2	TRBD1	TRBV7-8	CASSPRWDSVGGTF	TGTGCCAGCAGCCCCCGGTGGGACAGTGTAGGAGGCACCTTC
.	16	TRBJ2-1	TRBD1	TRBV7-3	CASSLSVAGTENEQFF	TGTGCCAGCAGCTTAAGCGTTGCCGGGACAGAGAATGAGCAGTTCTTC
.	13	TRBJ1-2	.	TRBV27	CASSLVGSSGYTF	TGTGCCAGCAGTTTAGTCGGTAGTAGTGGCTACACCTTC
few	11	TRBJ1-2	.	TRBV5-1	CASRLEGGYTF	TGCGCCAGCAGACTCGAGGGGGGCTACACCTTC
.	16	TRBJ2-6	.	TRBV5-1	CASSLGTRSGANVLTF	TGCGCCAGCAGCTTGGGGACCCGGTCTGGGGCCAACGTCCTGACTTTC
.	13	TRBJ2-7	TRBD2	TRBV30	CAWTPGLGAEQYF	TGTGCCTGGACGCCGGGACTAGGGGCCGAGCAGTACTTC
.	11	TRBJ1-4	.	TRBV3-1/TRBV3-2	CASSQGEKLFF	TGTGCCAGCAGCCAAGGGGAAAAACTGTTTTTT
.	15	TRBJ2-1	.	TRBV27	CASSLYGGWVNEQFF	TGTGCCAGCAGTTTATATGGGGGTTGGGTCAATGAGCAGTTCTTC
.	12	TRBJ2-3	.	TRBV7-9	CASSSPQGTQYF	TGTGCCAGCAGCTCCCCCCAGGGTACGCAGTATTTT
.	15	TRBJ1-1	.	TRBV11-2	CASSPRGGVRTEAFF	TGTGCCAGCAGCCCAAGAGGGGGGGTACGGACTGAAGCTTTCTTT
.	18	TRBJ2-3	.	TRBV27	CASSRGLLFPTERDTQYF	TGTGCCAGCAGTAGGGGATTACTATTCCCGACAGAACGAGATACGCAGTATTTT
.	14	TRBJ1-6	.	TRBV7-3	CASSLSLGASPLHF	TGTGCCAGCAGCCTCTCCTTGGGGGCGTCCCCCCTCCACTTT
.	12	TRBJ1-2	.	TRBV6-2/TRBV6-3	CASSTGPGGYTF	TGTGCCAGCAGTACAGGACCTGGCGGCTACACCTTC
.	13	TRBJ1-2	TRBD1	TRBV9	CASSVDRGGGYTF	TGTGCCAGCAGCGTAGACAGGGGTGGTGGCTACACCTTC
once	17	TRBJ2-7	TRBD2	TRBV5-1	CASSGISGRAPPYEQYF	TGCGCCAGCAGCGGAATTAGCGGGAGGGCCCCCCCCTACGAGCAGTACTTC
once	13	TRBJ2-7	TRBD2	TRBV19	CASTLGGGNEQYF	TGTGCCAGTACCCTCGGCGGGGGGAACGAGCAGTACTTC
.	9	TRBJ2-1	.	TRBV21-1	CASSYEQFF	TGTGCCAGCAGCTATGAGCAGTTCTTC
once	16	TRBJ1-1	.	TRBV7-3	CASSPGTTGRRTEAFF	TGTGCCAGCAGCCCCGGCACAACGGGCAGGAGGACTGAAGCTTTCTTT
.	15	TRBJ1-1	.	TRBV7-3	CASSPRGGRDTEAFF	TGTGCCAGCAGCCCCAGAGGGGGGAGAGACACTGAAGCTTTCTTT
.	17	TRBJ2-2	.	TRBV3-1/TRBV3-2	CASSQVSGGRYTGELFF	TGTGCCAGCAGCCAAGTTTCGGGGGGCAGATATACCGGGGAGCTGTTTTTT
.	12	TRBJ1-1	.	TRBV7-9	CASSPMGAEAFF	TGTGCCAGCAGCCCCATGGGCGCTGAAGCTTTCTTT
.	13	TRBJ1-1	.	TRBV30	CAWSLRGDTEAFF	TGTGCCTGGAGTCTGAGGGGTGACACTGAAGCTTTCTTT
.	12	TRBJ1-1	TRBD1	TRBV30	CAWAQGAPEAFF	TGTGCCTGGGCACAGGGGGCCCCTGAAGCTTTCTTT
.	16	TRBJ2-1	TRBD2	TRBV18	CASSPNLAALQREQFF	TGTGCCAGCTCACCAAACCTAGCGGCACTACAACGGGAGCAGTTCTTC
once	13	TRBJ1-2	.	TRBV4-3	CASSQDFRNGYTF	TGCGCCAGCAGCCAAGATTTCAGGAACGGCTACACCTTC
.	14	TRBJ1-4	.	TRBV3-1/TRBV3-2	CASSQGQYNEKLFF	TGTGCCAGCAGCCAGGGGCAGTATAATGAAAAACTGTTTTTT
.	15	TRBJ1-5	TRBD1	TRBV13	CASSWGTGGNQPQHF	TGTGCCAGCAGCTGGGGGACAGGGGGCAATCAGCCCCAGCATTTT
.	16	TRBJ2-3	TRBD1	TRBV19	CASSGPRTGGADTQYF	TGTGCCAGTAGTGGCCCCCGTACAGGGGGCGCGGATACGCAGTATTTT
.	15	TRBJ2-7	.	TRBV7-2	CASSTIPGGRYEQYF	TGTGCCAGCAGCACAATCCCCGGGGGGCGGTACGAGCAGTACTTC
.	14	TRBJ2-3	.	TRBV19	CASSIASSKDTQYF	TGTGCCAGTAGTATAGCCAGTTCCAAAGATACGCAGTATTTT
.	13	TRBJ1-5	.	TRBV6-5	CASRGAGNQPQHF	TGTGCCAGCAGGGGGGCAGGCAATCAGCCCCAGCATTTT
.	16	TRBJ2-1	.	TRBV9	CASSVAGSQPYNEQFF	TGTGCCAGCAGCGTCGCGGGGTCCCAGCCCTACAATGAGCAGTTCTTC
.	16	TRBJ2-1	TRBD2	TRBV3-1/TRBV3-2	CASSQAMSGGYNEQFF	TGTGCCAGCAGCCAAGCCATGAGCGGGGGTTACAATGAGCAGTTCTTC
.	15	TRBJ2-1	TRBD1	TRBV7-9	CASSTRQGTYDEQFF	TGTGCCAGCAGCACCCGACAGGGGACATACGATGAGCAGTTCTTC